A single sample gave rise to the 9 T cell receptor beta chains below, sequenced in a study of beta chain features in type 1 diabetes. General observations from the study: TCRB CDR3s were moderately but significantly shorter in Type 1 diabetes patients in all four CD4+ subsets.

These receptors lack a known antigen. Every isolated RNA sample was fully reverse transcribed, so sequencing captured expressed TCRB transcripts. Measured with immunoSEQ multiplex PCR; TCRdb has only the in-frame clones, and not every one. Of about 340,000 clones listed, around 9.3% were seen once; the top ten hold roughly 1%. What was sequenced was central memory CD4+ T cells from blood. The receptor source for this set is a young man with type 1 diabetes.

This clone was observed a few times. The CDR3 sequence is CAIRGGSSYNEQFF. In DNA form, the CDR3 reads TGTGCCATCAGGGGAGGGAGCTCCTACAATGAGCAGTTCTTC. The genes are TRBV6-5 and TRBJ2-1; weak D call: TRBD2 (7 bases). CDR3 length equals 14 residues. The germline V gene has CDR1 MNHEY and CDR2 SVGAGI. Trimming removed 10 bases at V and 0 bases at J, with 13 bases between.

This clone appeared a few times. This chain uses TRBV5-8 with TRBJ2-3; TRBD2 matches at 7 bases. The trim removed 1 base at V and 2 bases at J, leaving 10 bases unmatched. The CDR3 has 17 residues. In germline, CDR1 is SGHTS, CDR2 YDEGEE. CDR3 nucleotide sequence: TGTGCCAGCAGCTTGACCAAGACTAGGGACTACACAGATACGCAGTATTTT. Its protein product is CASSLTKTRDYTDTQYF.

The rearrangement uses TRBV7-2 and TRBJ2-5; 12 bases are shared with TRBD2. Gene TRBJ2-7 matches the end of the DNA better, so the J call may be wrong. The V gene's germline CDR1 is SGHTA and CDR2 FQGNSA. The CDR3 is 18 amino acids. In nucleotides, the CDR3 is TGTGCCAGCAGCTTAGCACCTAGCGGGGGGGCGAGCTCCTACGAGCAGTACTTC. It codes for CASSLAPSGGASSYEQYF.

This clone was seen more than once but under ten times. The chain is built from TRBV18 and TRBJ2-7; 10 bases agree with TRBD1. Germline V CDR1 and CDR2: KGHSH, LQKENI. With V trimmed by 4 bases and J by 5 bases, 8 bases remained unmatched. The CDR3 has 15 amino acids. CDR3 residues: CASSLSGTGAHEQYF. The CDR3 DNA reads TGTGCCAGCTCACTTTCCGGGACAGGGGCCCACGAGCAGTACTTC.

The rearrangement joins TRBV27 to TRBJ2-1; 10 nucleotides match TRBD2. The germline V gene encodes CDR1 MNHEY and CDR2 SMNVEV (reference sequence). V trimming: 4 bases; J trimming: 4 bases; junction bases outside the gene matches: 7. This CDR3 region has 16 residues. CDR3 coding DNA: TGTGCCAGCAGTTCTATTAGCGGGGGGTCATACAATGAGCAGTTCTTC. Its translation is CASSSISGGSYNEQFF.

As concerns this clone: The DNA is left out, because the CDR3 cannot be placed on it with certainty; the CDR3 is given as TCRdb lists it. The V and J genes are TRBV29-1 and TRBJ2-5. Germline CDR1 SQVTM, CDR2 ANQGSEA. Inclusive of both ends, the CDR3 amounts to 11 amino acids. The CDR3 reads CSVASGTANNF.

The J gene is TRBJ1-6, the V gene TRBV5-5, with D maybe TRBD1 (6 bases). The CDR3 contains 17 residues. Per the germline V gene, CDR1 is SGHKS and CDR2 is YYEKEE (reference sequence). V gave up 4 bases and J gave up 6 bases, with 20 bases separating them. The CDR3 sequence: CASSPDYISGVNSPLHF. CDR3 nucleotide sequence: TGTGCCAGCAGCCCCGATTACATTTCAGGGGTTAATTCACCCCTCCACTTT.

This clone was observed at least ten times. The V gene is TRBV7-9, the J gene TRBJ2-1; D is possibly TRBD1 (5 bases). There are 16 residues in the CDR3. Trimming pared 1 base from V and 2 bases from J, leaving 12 bases between. The germline V gene encodes CDR1 SEHNR and CDR2 FQNEAQ (reference sequence). CDR3 DNA: TGTGCCAGCAGCTTAGAAGGGGCCATCGCCTACAATGAGCAGTTCTTC. It encodes CASSLEGAIAYNEQFF.

This clone was counted a few times. The rearrangement uses TRBV25-1 and TRBJ2-5; D gene uncertain. V lost 1 base, J lost 5 bases, and 8 bases lay in between. Looked up from germline, CDR1 is MGHDK and CDR2 is SYGVNS. The CDR3 totals 13 residues. CDR3 loop: CASSESTFETQYF. CDR3 sequence (DNA): TGTGCCAGCAGTGAATCAACGTTTGAGACCCAGTACTTC.